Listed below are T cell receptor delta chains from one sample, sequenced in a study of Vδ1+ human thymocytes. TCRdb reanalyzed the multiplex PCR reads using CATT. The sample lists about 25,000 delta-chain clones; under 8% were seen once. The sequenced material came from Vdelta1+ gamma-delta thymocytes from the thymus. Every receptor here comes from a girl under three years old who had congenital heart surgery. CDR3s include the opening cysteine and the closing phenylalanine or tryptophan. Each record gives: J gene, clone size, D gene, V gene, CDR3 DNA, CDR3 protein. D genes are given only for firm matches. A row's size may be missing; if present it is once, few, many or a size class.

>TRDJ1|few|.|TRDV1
TGTGCTCTTGGGGAACGTCTGGCTAAAAAACTCATCTTT
CALGERLAKKLIF
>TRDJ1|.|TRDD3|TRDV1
TGTGCTCTTGGGGAACTCTTAGGTTTCTACTGGGGGACTAAACGCTTCGATAAACTCATCTTT
CALGELLGFYWGTKRFDKLIF
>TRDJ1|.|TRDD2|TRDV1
TGTGCTCTTGGGGAACCAAACTTCCTACAAGAGGGATGCCCGTACACCGATAAACTCATCTTT
CALGEPNFLQEGCPYTDKLIF
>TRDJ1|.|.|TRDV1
TGTGCTCTTGGGGAGGGGCCTTCCCTTATGTACACCGATAGACTCATCTTT
CALGEGPSLMYTDRLIF
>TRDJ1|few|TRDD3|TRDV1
TGTGCTCTTGGGGAACATGGGGGGATACGCACCGATAAACTCATCTTT
CALGEHGGIRTDKLIF
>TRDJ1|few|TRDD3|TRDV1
TGTGCTCTTGGGGGCCTTCCTACAACGTACTGGGGGATAATGAAGTACACCGATAAACTCATCTTT
CALGGLPTTYWGIMKYTDKLIF
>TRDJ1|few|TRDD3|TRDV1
TGTGCTCTTGGGGAACTAGCCACTGGGGAGCCTATATACACCGATAAACTCATCTTT
CALGELATGEPIYTDKLIF
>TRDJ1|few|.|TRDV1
TGTGCTCTTGGGGATCCTACTGAGAGCCCGACGTCCCGTCGGGACGATAAACTCATCTTT
CALGDPTESPTSRRDDKLIF
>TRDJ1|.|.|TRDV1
TGTGCTCTTGGGGAACGGGGGGGGGCCAGCCCCGATAAACTCATCTTT
CALGERGGASPDKLIF
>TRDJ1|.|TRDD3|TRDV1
TGTGCTCTTGGGGAAAGGCGTAGGATACGCAAAAGGACCGATAAACTCATCTTT
CALGERRRIRKRTDKLIF
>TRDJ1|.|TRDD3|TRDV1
TGTGCTCTTGGGGAAGTGGGCAAGACTGGGGACTACACCGATAAACTCATCTTT
CALGEVGKTGDYTDKLIF
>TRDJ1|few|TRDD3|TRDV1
TGTGCTCTTGGGGAAGACCTTCGCAGCATACTGGGGACTCTGTACACCGATAAACTCATCTTT
CALGEDLRSILGTLYTDKLIF
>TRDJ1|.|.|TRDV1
TGTGCTCTTGGGGAACCTTCCTTCCTAGAAGGGAACTGGGGCCCCGATAAACTCATCTTT
CALGEPSFLEGNWGPDKLIF
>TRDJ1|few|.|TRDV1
TGTGCTCTTGGGGAGGAAGAAGTCAGCCTTCCCACCGATAAACTCATCTTT
CALGEEEVSLPTDKLIF
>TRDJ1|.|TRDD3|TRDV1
TGTGCTCTTGGGGAAGTTCCCCCACTGGGGGATAGCACCGATAAACTCATCTTT
CALGEVPPLGDSTDKLIF
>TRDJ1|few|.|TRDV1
TGTGCTCTTGGGGAACCTTGGTGGGGTGGTAAACTCATCTTT
CALGEPWWGGKLIF
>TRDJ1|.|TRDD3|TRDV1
TGTGCTCTTGCCGCTGGAAGTGGGGGATACGCAAGCACCGATAAACTCATCTTT
CALAAGSGGYASTDKLIF
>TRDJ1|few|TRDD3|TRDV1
TGTGCTCTTGGGGACGACCGTACTGGGGGATACACCGATAAACTCATCTTT
CALGDDRTGGYTDKLIF
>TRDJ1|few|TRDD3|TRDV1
TGTGCTCTTGGGGAAGATTCATTCCTACGAGTACTGGGGGACCACACCGATAAACTCATCTTT
CALGEDSFLRVLGDHTDKLIF
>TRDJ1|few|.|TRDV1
TGTGCTCTTAGGGTTTGCGTACTGGCGGCAGGGACCGATAAACTCATCTTT
CALRVCVLAAGTDKLIF
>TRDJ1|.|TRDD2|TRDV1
TGTGCTCTTGGGGAGCCAAACCTCTTCCTACGCCGAAGGATACTAGGTAGGACCGATAAACTCATCTTT
CALGEPNLFLRRRILGRTDKLIF
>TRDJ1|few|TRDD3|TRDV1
TGTGCTCTTGGGGAATTGGCCTACGAAGTGAGGAGACTGGGGGATACGGGCGATAAACTCATCTTT
CALGELAYEVRRLGDTGDKLIF
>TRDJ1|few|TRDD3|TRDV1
TGTGCTCTTGGTGACGAAGACGACTGGTACTGGGGGAAGCGCTTACCGAAGTACACCGATAAACTCATCTTT
CALGDEDDWYWGKRLPKYTDKLIF
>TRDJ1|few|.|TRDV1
TGTGCTCTTGGGGAAACTTCTTCCCTTAAAGCGATGACCGATAAACTCATCTTT
CALGETSSLKAMTDKLIF
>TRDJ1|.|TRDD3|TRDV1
TGTGCTCTTGGGGCCGGCAAGGAGTCGGCATTCCCCGTACTGGGGGATACTCCCAAACTCATCTTT
CALGAGKESAFPVLGDTPKLIF
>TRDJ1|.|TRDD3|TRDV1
TGTGCTCTTGGGGAACGAGGGGGTTGGGGATACGCCAAAGGACCTCGGTACACCGATAAACTCATCTTT
CALGERGGWGYAKGPRYTDKLIF
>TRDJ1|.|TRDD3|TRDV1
TGTGCTCTTGGGGAACTAGAAGATCCTCTGGGGGATACGCGCGGGTTGCCCGATAAACTCATCTTT
CALGELEDPLGDTRGLPDKLIF
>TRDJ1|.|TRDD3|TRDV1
TGTGCTCTTGGGCCCCTCCGGTGGGGGATACCCCACACCGATAAACTCATCTTT
CALGPLRWGIPHTDKLIF
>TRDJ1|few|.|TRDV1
TGTGCTCTTGGGGAATTCGACTACACTACACTACGCGGGATTCCGTCGGACGATAAACTCATCTTT
CALGEFDYTTLRGIPSDDKLIF
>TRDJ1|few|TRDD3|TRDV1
TGTGCTCTTGGGGCCGATATGATCCTACGTACTGGGGGATTTCATAAGCGCTATAAACTCATCTTT
CALGADMILRTGGFHKRYKLIF
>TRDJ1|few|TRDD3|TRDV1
TGTGCTCTTGGGGAACCCTGCCCTTCCTTCGTACTGGGGGATACGTATTACACCGATAAACTCATCTTT
CALGEPCPSFVLGDTYYTDKLIF
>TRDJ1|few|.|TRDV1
TGTGCTCTTGGGGAGCCCGCTAGTTTCGAGTTGAGTGGGCTCATCTTT
CALGEPASFELSGLIF
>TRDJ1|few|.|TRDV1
TGTGCTCTTGGGGAACCCAGTCTAAGGGGCAAACTCATCTTT
CALGEPSLRGKLIF
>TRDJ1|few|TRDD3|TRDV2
TGTGCCTGTGACACCGTTGGGAACACGCCGACCAGTACTGGGGGATACTCCGATAAACTCATCTTT
CACDTVGNTPTSTGGYSDKLIF
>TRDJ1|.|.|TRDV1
TGTGCTCTTGGGGACCCATTCCTACGAGACGGTTACTGGGCCAAACTCATCTTT
CALGDPFLRDGYWAKLIF
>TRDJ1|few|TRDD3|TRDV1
TGTGCTCTTGGGGAAAACTCCTACCCTGGGGGACCCAATCTGTACACCGATAAACTCATCTTT
CALGENSYPGGPNLYTDKLIF
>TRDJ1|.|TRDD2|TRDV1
TGTGCTCTTGGGGAACTTCCCCCCTTTCCTTCCTACGTCTGGGGGCATCATTACACCGATAAACTCATCTTT
CALGELPPFPSYVWGHHYTDKLIF
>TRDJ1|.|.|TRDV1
TGTGCTCTTGGGGACCTCTATGCTTCCTCACACGTCTGGGAAGGGAGCACCGATAAACTCATCTTT
CALGDLYASSHVWEGSTDKLIF
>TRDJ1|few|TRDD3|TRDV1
TGTGCTCTTGGGGAAGTTCCTATCGACGCCGTACTGGGGGACACCGATAAACTCATCTTT
CALGEVPIDAVLGDTDKLIF
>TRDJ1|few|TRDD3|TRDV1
TGTGCTCTTGGAGAAAGTGGGTTCCACGGCCCGTATACTGGGGGATACGCCCCTACCGATAAACTCATCTTT
CALGESGFHGPYTGGYAPTDKLIF
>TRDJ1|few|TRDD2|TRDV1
TGTGCTCTTGGGGATGAAGGCCTTCCTACTCGGGGGATCTACACCGATAAACTCATCTTT
CALGDEGLPTRGIYTDKLIF
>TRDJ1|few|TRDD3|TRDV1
TGTGCTCTTGCCCCTTCTAGTACTGGGGGACCACGAGGGTACACCGATAAACTCATCTTT
CALAPSSTGGPRGYTDKLIF
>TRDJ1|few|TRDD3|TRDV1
TGTGCTCTTGGGGAACTATCTTCCCGTTGCGATGTACTGGGGACCTACACCGATAAACTCATCTTT
CALGELSSRCDVLGTYTDKLIF
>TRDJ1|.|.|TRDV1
TGTGCTCTCGCCACGCCGAGGGGAGCCGATAAACTCATCTTT
CALATPRGADKLIF
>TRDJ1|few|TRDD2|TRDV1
TGTGCTCTTGGGATCCTTCCTACATTCGCTGGGGGCCACAAACTCATCTTT
CALGILPTFAGGHKLIF
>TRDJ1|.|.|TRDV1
TGTGCTCTTGGGGAATCGTCCGCTGGGATCCCCGATATCTTCCACACCGATAAACTCATCTTT
CALGESSAGIPDIFHTDKLIF